In its sample, the clone carrying this T cell receptor beta chain ranks as large. The study tagged each TCR cDNA molecule with a unique molecular identifier. One entry per CDR3 protein results from TCRdb running MiXCR on the 5' RACE reads. The sample lists several thousand distinct CDR3 sequences, around 16% seen once, with about 71% in the top ten. This entry belongs to a study of spatial heterogeneity in lung cancer. Study-wide background: Consistent detection of more beta-chain than alpha-chain sequences was observed.

Time point defined: sample taken at primary tumor resection. Whole RNA came from tumor, nontumor lung or frozen PBMC and was sequenced without being sorted. There are 17 residues in the CDR3. Per the germline V gene, CDR1 is KGHDR and CDR2 is SFDVKD. V was clipped by 8 bases and J by 0 bases; unmatched bases: 11. The chain carries TRBV24-1 and TRBJ2-2; 7 bases align to TRBD1. This receptor was obtained from a male donor with early-stage non-small cell lung cancer. Sequenced here: PBMCs, sampled at surgery. CDR3 DNA sequence: TGTGCCACCACCGGGACAGCCGGGGCGGCGAACACCGGGGAGCTGTTTTTT. This sequence encodes CATTGTAGAANTGELFF.